The next 6 T cell receptor beta chains were all read from a single sample in a study of blood T cell repertoires in COVID-19. Here immunoSEQ multiplex PCR was the method, and the copy in TCRdb shows in-frame clones only, minus some. The sample holds about 180,000 clones, around 86% seen once. The sequencing sample was made of peripheral blood. Source of these receptors: a man in his fifties or sixties with active or convalescent COVID-19.

A few counts support this clone. This chain's CDR3 is CASSSLPGQVNTEAFF. The CDR3 nucleotides are TGCGCCAGCAGCTCCCTTCCGGGACAGGTGAACACTGAAGCTTTCTTT. This chain connects TRBV5-1 to TRBJ1-1, with 8 nucleotides matching TRBD1. Germline CDR1 SGHRS, CDR2 YFSETQ. The CDR3 consists of 16 residues. The V gene end was trimmed by 3 bases and the J gene end by 0 bases; junction bases not matched to a gene: 7.

J is TRBJ1-3 and V is TRBV7-9; D uncertain. The CDR3 is 16 amino acids. Germline V gives CDR1 SEHNR, CDR2 FQNEAQ (reference sequence). V was cut by 5 bases and J by 0 bases, with 14 bases left in between. The chain's CDR3 is CASSGREGASGNTIYF. For the CDR3, the DNA is TGTGCCAGCAGCGGGAGGGAAGGAGCCTCTGGAAACACCATATATTTT.

This chain links TRBV4-1 with TRBJ2-3; no clear D. Between the trimmed V and J ends, which lost 0 bases and 8 bases, there was a span of 15 bases. Germline V gives CDR1 MGHRA, CDR2 YSYEKL. CDR3 length: 15 amino acids. CDR3 amino acids: CASSQEQWSFGTQYF. CDR3 coding DNA: TGCGCCAGCAGCCAAGAACAGTGGTCCTTCGGTACGCAGTATTTT.

The gene calls are TRBV9 and TRBJ2-7, with D uncertain. The V end lost 0 bases, the J end lost 1 base, and 8 bases lay between the germline ends. Germline V gives CDR1 SGDLS, CDR2 YYNGEE. The CDR3 runs to 14 residues. CDR3 sequence (DNA): TGTGCCAGCAGCGTAGGTAGCTTATCCTACGAGCAGTACTTC. Protein: CASSVGSLSYEQYF.

This clone occurred once. The chain couples TRBV28 to TRBJ2-2; TRBD1 agrees at 9 bases. The CDR3 has 15 amino acids. Germline assignment: CDR1 MDHEN and CDR2 SYDVKM. V lost 7 bases, J lost 2 bases, and 5 bases stayed unmatched. The CDR3 bases are TGTGCCAGCAACGAGGGACAGGGAAACACCGGGGAGCTGTTTTTT. It codes for CASNEGQGNTGELFF.

The chain recombines TRBV5-4 with TRBJ2-7; TRBD1 matches at 7 bases. V lost 4 bases, J lost 6 bases, and 10 bases stayed unmatched. This CDR3 is built from 14 residues. Looked up from germline, CDR1 is SGHNT and CDR2 is YYREEE (reference sequence). The chain's CDR3 is CASSGQVGSSEQYF. CDR3 nucleotides: TGTGCCAGCAGCGGACAGGTGGGTTCTTCCGAGCAGTACTTC.